This record covers a single T cell receptor (beta chain). Documented time point: sample taken at primary tumor resection. Unsorted whole RNA from tumor, nontumor lung or frozen PBMC underwent sequencing. The data derive from a study of spatial heterogeneity in lung cancer. The J segment lost 2 bases and the V segment lost 3 bases, leaving 8 bases of the junction unmatched. The CDR3 spans 16 residues. The germline V gene has CDR1 SGHRS and CDR2 YFSETQ. One entry per CDR3 protein results from TCRdb running MiXCR on the 5' RACE reads. The sample shows 85,000 to 100,000 distinct CDR3 sequences, approximately 12% of them seen only once.

The receptor's source is a male donor with early-stage non-small cell lung cancer. The sample here was PBMCs, taken at surgery. The gene calls are TRBV5-1 and TRBJ2-5; TRBD1 aligns across 9 bases. The CDR3 nucleotides are TGCGCCAGCAGCTGGGGGACAGGGACGGTACAAGAGACCCAGTACTTC. Translating gives CASSWGTGTVQETQYF.